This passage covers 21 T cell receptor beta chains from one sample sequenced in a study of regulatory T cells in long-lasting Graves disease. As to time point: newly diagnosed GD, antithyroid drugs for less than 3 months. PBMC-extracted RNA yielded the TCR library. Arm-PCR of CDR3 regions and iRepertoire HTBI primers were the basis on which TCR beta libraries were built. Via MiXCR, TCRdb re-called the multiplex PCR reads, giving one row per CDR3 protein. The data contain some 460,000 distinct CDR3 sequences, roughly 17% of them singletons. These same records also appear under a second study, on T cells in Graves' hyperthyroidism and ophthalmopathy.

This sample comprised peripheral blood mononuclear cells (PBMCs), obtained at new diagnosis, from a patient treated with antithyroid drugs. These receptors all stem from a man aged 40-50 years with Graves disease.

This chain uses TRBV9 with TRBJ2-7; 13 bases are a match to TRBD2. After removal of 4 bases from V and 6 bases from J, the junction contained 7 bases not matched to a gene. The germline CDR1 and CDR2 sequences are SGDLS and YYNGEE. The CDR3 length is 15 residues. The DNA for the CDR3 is TGTGCCAGCAGCCCAAGGACTAGCGGGAGTGGCGAGCAGTACTTC. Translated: CASSPRTSGSGEQYF.

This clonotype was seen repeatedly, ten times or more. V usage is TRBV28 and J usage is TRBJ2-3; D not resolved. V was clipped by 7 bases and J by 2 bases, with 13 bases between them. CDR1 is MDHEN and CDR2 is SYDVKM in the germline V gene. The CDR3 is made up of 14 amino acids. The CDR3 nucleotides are TGTGCCAGCAAGCCTTTACAGAACACAGATACGCAGTATTTT. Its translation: CASKPLQNTDTQYF.

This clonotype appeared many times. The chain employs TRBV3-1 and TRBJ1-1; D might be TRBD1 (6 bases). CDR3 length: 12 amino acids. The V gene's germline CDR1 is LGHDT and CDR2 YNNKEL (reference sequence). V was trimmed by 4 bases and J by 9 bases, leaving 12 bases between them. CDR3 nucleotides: TGTGCCAGCAGCCCAACCACAGGGAAAGCTTTCTTT. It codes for CASSPTTGKAFF. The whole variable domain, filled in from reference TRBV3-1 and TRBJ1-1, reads DTAVSQTPKYLVTQMGNDKSIKCEQNLGHDTMYWYKQDSKKFLKIMFSYNNKELIINETVPNRFSPKSPDKAHLNLHINSLELGDSAVYFCASSPTTGKAFFGQGTRLTVV.

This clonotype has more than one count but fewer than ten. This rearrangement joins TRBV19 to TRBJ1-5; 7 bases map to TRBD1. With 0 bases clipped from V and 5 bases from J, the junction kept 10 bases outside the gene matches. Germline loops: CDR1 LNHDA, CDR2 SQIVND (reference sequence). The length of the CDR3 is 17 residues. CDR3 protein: CASSIDLQGVGDQPQHF. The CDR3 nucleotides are TGTGCCAGTAGTATAGACCTCCAGGGGGTCGGGGATCAGCCCCAGCATTTT.

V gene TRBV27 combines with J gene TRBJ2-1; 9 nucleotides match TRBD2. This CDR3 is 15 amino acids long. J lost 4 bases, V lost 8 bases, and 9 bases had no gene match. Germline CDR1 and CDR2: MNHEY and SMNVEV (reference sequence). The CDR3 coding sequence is TGTGCCAGCCGGGTGGTAGCGGGAGCTTACAATGAGCAGTTCTTC. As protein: CASRVVAGAYNEQFF.

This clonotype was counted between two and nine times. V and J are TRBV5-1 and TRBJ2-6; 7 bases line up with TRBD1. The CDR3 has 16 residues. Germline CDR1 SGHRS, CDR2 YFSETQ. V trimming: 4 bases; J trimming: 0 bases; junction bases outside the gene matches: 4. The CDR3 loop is CASSRDSHSGANVLTF. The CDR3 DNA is TGCGCCAGCAGCCGGGACAGCCACTCTGGGGCCAACGTCCTGACTTTC.

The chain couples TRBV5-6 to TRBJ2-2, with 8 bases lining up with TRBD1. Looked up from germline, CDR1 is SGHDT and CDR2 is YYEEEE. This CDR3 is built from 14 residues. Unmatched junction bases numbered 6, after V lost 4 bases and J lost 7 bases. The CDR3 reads CASSPRGPSGELFF. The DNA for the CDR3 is TGTGCCAGCAGCCCCAGGGGGCCTAGCGGGGAGCTGTTTTTT.

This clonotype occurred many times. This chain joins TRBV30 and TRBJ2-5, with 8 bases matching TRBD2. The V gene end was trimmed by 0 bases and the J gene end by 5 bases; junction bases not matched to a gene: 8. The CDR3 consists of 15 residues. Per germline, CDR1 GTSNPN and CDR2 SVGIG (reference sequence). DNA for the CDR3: TGTGCCTGGAGTGTACCCGGCGGGAGGTGGGAGACCCAGTACTTC. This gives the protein CAWSVPGGRWETQYF.

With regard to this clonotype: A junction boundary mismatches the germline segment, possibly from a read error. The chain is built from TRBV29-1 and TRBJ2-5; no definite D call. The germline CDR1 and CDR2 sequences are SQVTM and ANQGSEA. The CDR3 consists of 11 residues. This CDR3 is CSVEVLDTLYF. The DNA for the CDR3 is TGCAGCGTTGAAGTATTGGATACCCTGTACTTC.

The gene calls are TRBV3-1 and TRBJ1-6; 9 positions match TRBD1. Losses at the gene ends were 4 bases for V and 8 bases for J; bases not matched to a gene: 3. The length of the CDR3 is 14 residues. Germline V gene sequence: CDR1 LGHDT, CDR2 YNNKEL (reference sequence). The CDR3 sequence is CASSRGQGYSPLHF. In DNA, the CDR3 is TGTGCCAGCAGCCGGGGACAGGGTTATTCACCCCTCCACTTT.

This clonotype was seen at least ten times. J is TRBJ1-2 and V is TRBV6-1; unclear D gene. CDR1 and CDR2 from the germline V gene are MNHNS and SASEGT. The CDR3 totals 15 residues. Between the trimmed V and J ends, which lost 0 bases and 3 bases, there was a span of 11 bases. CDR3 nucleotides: TGTGCCAGCAGTGAAGCTTGGCAGGAGGACTATGGCTACACCTTC. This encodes CASSEAWQEDYGYTF.

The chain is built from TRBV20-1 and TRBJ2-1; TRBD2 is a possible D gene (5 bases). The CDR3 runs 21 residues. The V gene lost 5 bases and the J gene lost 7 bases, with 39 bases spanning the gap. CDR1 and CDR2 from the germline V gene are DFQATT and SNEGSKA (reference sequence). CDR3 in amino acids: CSAAPRSQKRDRTGAWNEQFF. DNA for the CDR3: TGCAGTGCTGCCCCTAGAAGCCAAAAAAGAGACCGGACTGGAGCATGGAATGAGCAGTTCTTC.

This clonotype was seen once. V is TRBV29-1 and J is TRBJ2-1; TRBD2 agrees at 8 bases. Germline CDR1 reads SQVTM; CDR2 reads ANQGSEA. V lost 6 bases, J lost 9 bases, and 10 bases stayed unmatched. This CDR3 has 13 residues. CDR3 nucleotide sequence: TGCAGCGTAACGGGACTAGATAATATTGAGCAGTTCTTC. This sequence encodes CSVTGLDNIEQFF.

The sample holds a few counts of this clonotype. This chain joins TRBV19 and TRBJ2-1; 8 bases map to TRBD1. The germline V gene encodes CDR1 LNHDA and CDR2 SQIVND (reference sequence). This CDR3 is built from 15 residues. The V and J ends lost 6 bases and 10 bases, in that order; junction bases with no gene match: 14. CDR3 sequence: CASRDRAGGPVEQFF. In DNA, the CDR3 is TGTGCCAGTAGAGACCGTGCAGGGGGCCCGGTCGAGCAGTTCTTC.

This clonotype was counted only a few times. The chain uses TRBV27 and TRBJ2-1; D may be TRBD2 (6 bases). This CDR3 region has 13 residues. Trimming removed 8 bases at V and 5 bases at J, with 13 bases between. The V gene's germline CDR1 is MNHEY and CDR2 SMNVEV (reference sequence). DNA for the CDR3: TGTGCCAGCGCCAGACTAGAGAACAATGAGCAGTTCTTC. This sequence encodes CASARLENNEQFF.

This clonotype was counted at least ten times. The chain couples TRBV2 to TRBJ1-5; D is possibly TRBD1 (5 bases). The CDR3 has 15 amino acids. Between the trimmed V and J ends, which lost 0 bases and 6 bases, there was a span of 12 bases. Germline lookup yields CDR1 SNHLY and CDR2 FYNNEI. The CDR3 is CASSEARGVGQPQHF. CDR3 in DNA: TGTGCCAGCAGTGAAGCGCGAGGGGTGGGTCAGCCCCAGCATTTT. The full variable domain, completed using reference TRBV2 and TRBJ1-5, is EPEVTQTPSHQVTQMGQEVILRCVPISNHLYFYWYRQILGQKVEFLVSFYNNEISEKSEIFDDQFSVERPDGSNFTLKIRSTKLEDSAMYFCASSEARGVGQPQHFGDGTRLSIL.

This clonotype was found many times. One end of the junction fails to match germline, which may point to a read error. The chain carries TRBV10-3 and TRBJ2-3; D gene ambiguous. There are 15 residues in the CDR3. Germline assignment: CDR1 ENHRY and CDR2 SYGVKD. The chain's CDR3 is CATSEGSPSTDTQYF. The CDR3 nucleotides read TGTGCCACCAGTGAAGGTAGCCCCAGCACAGATACGCAGTATTTT.

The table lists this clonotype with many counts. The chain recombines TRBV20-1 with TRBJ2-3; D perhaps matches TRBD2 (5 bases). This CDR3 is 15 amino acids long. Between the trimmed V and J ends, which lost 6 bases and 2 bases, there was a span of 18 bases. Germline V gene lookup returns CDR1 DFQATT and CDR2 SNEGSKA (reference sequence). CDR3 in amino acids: CSAPDRAEATDTQYF. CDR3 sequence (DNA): TGCAGTGCGCCGGACCGGGCGGAGGCCACAGATACGCAGTATTTT.

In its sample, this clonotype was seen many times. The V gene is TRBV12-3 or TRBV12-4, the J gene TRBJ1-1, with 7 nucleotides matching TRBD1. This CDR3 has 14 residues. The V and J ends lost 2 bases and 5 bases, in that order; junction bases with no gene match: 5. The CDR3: CASSLSGGGTEAFF. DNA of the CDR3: TGTGCCAGCAGTTTATCAGGGGGAGGGACTGAAGCTTTCTTT.

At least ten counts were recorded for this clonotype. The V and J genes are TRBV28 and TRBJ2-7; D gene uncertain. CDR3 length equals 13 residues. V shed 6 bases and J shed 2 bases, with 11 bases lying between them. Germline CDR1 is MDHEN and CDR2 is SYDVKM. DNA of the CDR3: TGTGCCAGCAGCAACACAGAGGCCTACGAGCAGTACTTC. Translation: CASSNTEAYEQYF.

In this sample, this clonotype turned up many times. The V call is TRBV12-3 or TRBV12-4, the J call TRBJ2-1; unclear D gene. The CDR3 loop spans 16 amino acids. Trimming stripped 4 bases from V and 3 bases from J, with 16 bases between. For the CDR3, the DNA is TGTGCCAGCAGTTCCGCTCATCCCACGGGCTACAATGAGCAGTTCTTC. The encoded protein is CASSSAHPTGYNEQFF.